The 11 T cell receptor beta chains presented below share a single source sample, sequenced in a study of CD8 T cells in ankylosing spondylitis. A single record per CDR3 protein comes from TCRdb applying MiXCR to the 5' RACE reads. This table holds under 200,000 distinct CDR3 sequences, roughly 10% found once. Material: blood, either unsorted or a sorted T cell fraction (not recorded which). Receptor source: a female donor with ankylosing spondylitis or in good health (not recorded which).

The CDR3 DNA reads TGTGCCAGCAGCTCACCCGGGACAGGGGTAAATGAGCAGTTCTTC. It translates to CASSSPGTGVNEQFF. The gene calls are TRBV7-3 and TRBJ2-1; TRBD1 matches 10 bases. This CDR3 spans 15 amino acids. CDR1 is SGHTA and CDR2 is FQGTGA in the germline V gene. After removal of 4 bases from V and 7 bases from J, the junction contained 7 bases not matched to a gene.

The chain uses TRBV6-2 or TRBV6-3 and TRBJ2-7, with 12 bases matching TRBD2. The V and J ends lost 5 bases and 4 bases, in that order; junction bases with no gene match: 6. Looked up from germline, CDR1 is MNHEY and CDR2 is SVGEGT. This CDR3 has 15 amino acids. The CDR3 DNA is TGTGCCAGCAGTCCTCTAGCGGGAGGGCGGTACGAGCAGTACTTC. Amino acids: CASSPLAGGRYEQYF.

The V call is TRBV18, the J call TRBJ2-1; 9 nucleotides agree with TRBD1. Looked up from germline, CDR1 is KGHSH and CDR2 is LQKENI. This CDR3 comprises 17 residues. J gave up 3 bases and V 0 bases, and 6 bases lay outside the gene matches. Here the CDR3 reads CASSPPVRTGDYNEQFF. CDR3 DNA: TGTGCCAGCTCACCACCGGTCAGGACAGGGGACTACAATGAGCAGTTCTTC.

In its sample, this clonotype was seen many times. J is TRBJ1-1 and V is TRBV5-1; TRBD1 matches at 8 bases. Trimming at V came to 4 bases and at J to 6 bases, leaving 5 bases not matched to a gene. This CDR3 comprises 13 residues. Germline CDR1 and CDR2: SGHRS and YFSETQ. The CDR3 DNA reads TGCGCCAGCAGCGAGACAGGGGCCCCTGAAGCTTTCTTT. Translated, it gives CASSETGAPEAFF.

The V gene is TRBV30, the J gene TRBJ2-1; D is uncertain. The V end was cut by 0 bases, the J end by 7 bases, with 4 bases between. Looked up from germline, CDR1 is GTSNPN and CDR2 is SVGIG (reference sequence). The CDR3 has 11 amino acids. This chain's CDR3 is CAWSVGNEQFF. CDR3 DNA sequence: TGTGCCTGGAGTGTGGGGAATGAGCAGTTCTTC.

CDR3 in amino acids: CASLPSGGLLYNEQFF. In nucleotides, the CDR3 is TGTGCCAGCTTACCATCCGGGGGACTCCTCTACAATGAGCAGTTCTTC. This sequence joins TRBV6-2 or TRBV6-3 and TRBJ2-1; D perhaps matches TRBD2 (6 bases). Germline V gene data show CDR1 as MNHEY and CDR2 as SVGEGT. The V end was cut by 8 bases, the J end by 3 bases, with 20 bases between. The CDR3 runs to 16 residues.

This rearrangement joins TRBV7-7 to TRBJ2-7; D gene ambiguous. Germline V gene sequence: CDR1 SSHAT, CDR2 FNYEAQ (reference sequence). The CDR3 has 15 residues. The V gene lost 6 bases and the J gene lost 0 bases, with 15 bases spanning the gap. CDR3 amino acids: CASSEGLSLSYEQYF. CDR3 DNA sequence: TGTGCCAGCAGTGAAGGGCTCTCCCTCTCCTACGAGCAGTACTTC.

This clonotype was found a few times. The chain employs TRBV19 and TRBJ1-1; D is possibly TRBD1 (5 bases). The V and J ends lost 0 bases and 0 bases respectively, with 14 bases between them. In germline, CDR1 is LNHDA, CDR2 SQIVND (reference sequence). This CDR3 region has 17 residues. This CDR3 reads CASSIDPDSPMNTEAFF. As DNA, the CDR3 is TGTGCCAGTAGTATAGATCCCGACAGCCCAATGAACACTGAAGCTTTCTTT.

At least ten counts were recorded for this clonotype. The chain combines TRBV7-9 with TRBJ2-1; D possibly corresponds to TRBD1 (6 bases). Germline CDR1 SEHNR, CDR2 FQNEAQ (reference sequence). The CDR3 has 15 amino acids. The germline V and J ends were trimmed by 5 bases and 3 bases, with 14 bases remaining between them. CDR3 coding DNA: TGTGCCAGCAGCCCTAACAGGGTCCTCTACAATGAGCAGTTCTTC. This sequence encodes CASSPNRVLYNEQFF.

CDR3 in DNA: TGTGCCAGCAGTCCACTGGCAGGGTCTAATTCACCCCTCCACTTT. Translating it yields CASSPLAGSNSPLHF. The V and J genes are TRBV27 and TRBJ1-6, with a tentative D call TRBD1 (5 bases). Germline loops: CDR1 MNHEY, CDR2 SMNVEV (reference sequence). V lost 5 bases, J lost 6 bases, and 14 bases lay in between. This CDR3 spans 15 amino acids.

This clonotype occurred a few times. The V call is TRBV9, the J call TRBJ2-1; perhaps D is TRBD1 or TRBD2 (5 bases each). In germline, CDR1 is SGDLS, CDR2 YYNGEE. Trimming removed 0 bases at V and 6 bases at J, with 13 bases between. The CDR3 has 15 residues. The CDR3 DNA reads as TGTGCCAGCAGCGTAGGCCTAGCAGGGAGCAATGAGCAGTTCTTC. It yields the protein CASSVGLAGSNEQFF.